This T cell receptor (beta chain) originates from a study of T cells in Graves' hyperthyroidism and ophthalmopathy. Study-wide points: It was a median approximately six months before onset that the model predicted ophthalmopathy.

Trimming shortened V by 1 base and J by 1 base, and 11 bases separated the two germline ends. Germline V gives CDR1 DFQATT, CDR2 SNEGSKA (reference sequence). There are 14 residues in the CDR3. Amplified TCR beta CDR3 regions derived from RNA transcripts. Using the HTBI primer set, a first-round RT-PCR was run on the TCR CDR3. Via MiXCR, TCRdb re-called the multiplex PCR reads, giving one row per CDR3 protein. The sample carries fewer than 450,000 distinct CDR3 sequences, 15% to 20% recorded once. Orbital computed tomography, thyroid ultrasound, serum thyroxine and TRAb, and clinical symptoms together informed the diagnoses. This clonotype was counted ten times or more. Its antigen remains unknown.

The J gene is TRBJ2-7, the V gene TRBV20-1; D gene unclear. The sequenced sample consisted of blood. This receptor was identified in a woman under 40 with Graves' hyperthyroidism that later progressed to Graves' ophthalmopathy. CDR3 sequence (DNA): TGCAGTGCTAGAGTTATGGGCGCGTCCTACGAGCAGTACTTC. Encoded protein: CSARVMGASYEQYF.